The 30 T cell receptor beta chains below were found in one sample sequenced in a study of cytomegalovirus exposure and HLA in healthy donors. A multiplex PCR was run with 60 Vbeta primers and 13 Jbeta primers. This table comes from immunoSEQ multiplex PCR, and its TCRdb copy is limited to in-frame clones, with some not included. The table records 120,000 to 150,000 clones, 75% of them present only once. Sequencing was performed on PBMCs. These receptors were obtained from a man in his forties or fifties in good health and CMV-seronegative.

Only a few counts were recorded for this clone. The J gene is TRBJ1-3, the V gene TRBV30, with D possibly being TRBD1 (5 bases). Germline lookup yields CDR1 GTSNPN and CDR2 SVGIG (reference sequence). The CDR3 is 12 amino acids. Trimming shortened V by 2 bases and J by 10 bases, and 12 bases separated the two germline ends. This CDR3 is CAWSPRVKTIYF. CDR3 bases: TGTGCCTGGAGTCCCAGGGTAAAGACCATATATTTT.

This clone was picked up one time. The chain couples TRBV13 to TRBJ1-2; D might be TRBD1 (5 bases). Germline CDR1 and CDR2: PRHDT and FYEKMQ (reference sequence). This CDR3 spans 13 amino acids. Trimming removed 4 bases at V and 7 bases at J, with 13 bases between. CDR3 sequence reads: CASSSWTMGGYTF. CDR3 nucleotide sequence: TGTGCCAGCAGCTCGTGGACAATGGGTGGCTACACCTTC.

This clone was observed a single time. V usage is TRBV9 and J usage is TRBJ2-5; 7 bases match TRBD1. Germline loops: CDR1 SGDLS, CDR2 YYNGEE. V was clipped by 0 bases and J by 4 bases; unmatched bases: 9. This CDR3 has 16 residues. The CDR3 here is CASSVARQGVGETQYF. Here the CDR3 DNA reads TGTGCCAGCAGCGTAGCCCGGCAGGGGGTGGGAGAGACCCAGTACTTC. Filled out from reference TRBV9 and TRBJ2-5, the complete variable domain reads DSGVTQTPKHLITATGQRVTLRCSPRSGDLSVYWYQQSLDQGLQFLIQYYNGEERAKGNILERFSAQQFPDLHSELNLSSLELGDSALYFCASSVARQGVGETQYFGPGTRLLVL.

The DNA of the CDR3 is TGCGCCAGCAGCTTAAACAGCGATGGGGCCCTCTACGAGCAGTACTTC. Amino acid sequence: CASSLNSDGALYEQYF. The chain carries TRBV5-1 and TRBJ2-7, with a weak D call TRBD1 (5 bases). The germline V gene has CDR1 SGHRS and CDR2 YFSETQ. This CDR3 comprises 16 residues. V dropped 2 bases and J dropped 3 bases, with 18 bases sitting between them.

The gene calls are TRBV5-4 and TRBJ2-7, with TRBD1 identical over 9 bases. This CDR3 contains 13 residues. V was clipped by 3 bases and J by 5 bases; unmatched bases: 3. Germline V gives CDR1 SGHNT, CDR2 YYREEE (reference sequence). This CDR3 reads CASSSRTGDEQYF. Written as DNA, the CDR3 is TGTGCCAGCAGCTCCCGGACAGGGGACGAGCAGTACTTC.

The chain is built from TRBV10-1 and TRBJ2-7; weak D call: TRBD1 (6 bases). CDR1 WNHNN and CDR2 SYGVQD come from the germline V gene (reference sequence). The germline V and J ends were trimmed by 4 bases and 6 bases, with 16 bases remaining between them. The CDR3 runs to 14 residues. DNA of the CDR3: TGCGCCAGCAGTGGAACAGGGCTTGGTTCCGAGCAGTACTTC. Translation gives CASSGTGLGSEQYF.

This rearrangement joins TRBV19 to TRBJ2-7; D is ambiguous. Germline CDR1 is LNHDA and CDR2 is SQIVND (reference sequence). V was pared by 4 bases and J by 1 base, with 8 bases between. There are 13 residues in the CDR3. The CDR3 region has the DNA TGTGCCAGTAGTACATGGCCTTCCTACGAGCAGTACTTC. This translates into CASSTWPSYEQYF.

V gene TRBV4-3 combines with J gene TRBJ2-7, with a tentative D call TRBD1 (6 bases). Germline CDR1 reads LGHNA; CDR2 reads YSLEER. The ends were cut back, 0 bases at V and 1 base at J, with 13 bases in the middle. This CDR3 has 16 residues. Here the CDR3 DNA reads TGCGCCAGCAGCCAAGATTCTACAGGGACATCCTACGAGCAGTACTTC. This translates into CASSQDSTGTSYEQYF.

This chain links TRBV5-4 with TRBJ1-3; D remains unclear. The V end lost 0 bases, the J end lost 0 bases, and 4 bases lay between the germline ends. Looked up from germline, CDR1 is SGHNT and CDR2 is YYREEE (reference sequence). The CDR3 has 14 amino acids. This chain's CDR3 is CASSLANSGNTIYF. The CDR3 DNA reads as TGTGCCAGCAGCTTGGCCAACTCTGGAAACACCATATATTTT.

The chain couples TRBV7-2 to TRBJ2-1, with TRBD1 matching over 9 bases. The germline V gene has CDR1 SGHTA and CDR2 FQGNSA. This CDR3 has 16 residues. V dropped 1 base and J dropped 9; count of bases not matched to a gene: 10. The CDR3 DNA is TGTGCCAGCAGCTTAGAAACCGGGACAGGGCGTAGTGAGCAGTTCTTC. Encoded protein: CASSLETGTGRSEQFF.

This chain uses TRBV5-6 with TRBJ1-1, with unresolved D. This CDR3 is built from 13 residues. Trimming stripped 1 base from V and 1 base from J, with 5 bases between. Germline values: CDR1 SGHDT, CDR2 YYEEEE. The CDR3 sequence is CASSLSRNTEAFF. CDR3 in DNA: TGTGCCAGCAGCTTGAGCCGGAACACTGAAGCTTTCTTT. The variable domain in full, with the rest retrieved from reference TRBV5-6 and TRBJ1-1, is DAGVTQSPTHLIKTRGQQVTLRCSPKSGHDTVSWYQQALGQGPQFIFQYYEEEERQRGNFPDRFSGHQFPNYSSELNVNALLLGDSALYLCASSLSRNTEAFFGQGTRLTVV.

This clone was counted once. This chain uses TRBV6-5 with TRBJ2-1; TRBD2 agrees at 7 bases. After removal of 4 bases from V and 5 bases from J, the junction contained 5 bases not matched to a gene. From germline, CDR1 is MNHEY and CDR2 SVGAGI. The CDR3 has 14 residues. The CDR3 here is CASSLLADDNEQFF. DNA of the CDR3: TGTGCCAGCAGTTTGCTAGCGGACGACAATGAGCAGTTCTTC.

With respect to this clone: One end of the junction does not line up with germline, which may come from a read error. The chain is built from TRBV7-8 and TRBJ1-1; no clear D. This CDR3 has 13 residues. Germline-derived CDR1 and CDR2 are SGHVS and FQNEAQ. The CDR3 loop is CASSLALSTEAFF. The CDR3 DNA is TGTGCCAGCAGCCTAGCTCTGAGCACTGAAGCTTTCTTT.

This chain uses TRBV19 with TRBJ2-5; 14 bases line up with TRBD2. The CDR3 runs 16 residues. The V segment lost 9 bases and the J segment 5 bases; nucleotides outside the gene matches: 11. The V gene's germline CDR1 is LNHDA and CDR2 SQIVND (reference sequence). The CDR3 DNA sequence: TGTGCCAGCCAAGAGACTAGCGGGGGGGTCGGCGAGACCCAGTACTTC. This translates into CASQETSGGVGETQYF.

This sequence joins TRBV9 and TRBJ1-1; possible D gene TRBD1, 6 bases. Germline loops: CDR1 SGDLS, CDR2 YYNGEE. V lost 3 bases to trimming and J lost 3 bases, with 6 bases between them. The CDR3 loop spans 12 amino acids. The CDR3 DNA reads as TGTGCCAGCAGCGACAGGGACACTGAAGCTTTCTTT. This encodes CASSDRDTEAFF.

The CDR3 loop reads CASRDHRGLNTEAFF. CDR3 DNA: TGTGCCAGCAGGGACCACAGGGGCCTGAACACTGAAGCTTTCTTT. The chain uses TRBV2 and TRBJ1-1, with 7 positions matching TRBD1. CDR1 and CDR2 from the germline V gene are SNHLY and FYNNEI. Losses at the gene ends were 6 bases for V and 0 bases for J; bases not matched to a gene: 7. The CDR3 runs 15 residues. Looking up the rest from reference TRBV2 and TRBJ1-1 gives the full variable domain: EPEVTQTPSHQVTQMGQEVILRCVPISNHLYFYWYRQILGQKVEFLVSFYNNEISEKSEIFDDQFSVERPDGSNFTLKIRSTKLEDSAMYFCASRDHRGLNTEAFFGQGTRLTVV.

V usage is TRBV5-1 and J usage is TRBJ2-1; tentative D call: TRBD2 (6 bases). The V gene lost 1 base and the J gene lost 7 bases, with 9 bases spanning the gap. The CDR3 length is 13 residues. Germline V lookup: CDR1 SGHRS, CDR2 YFSETQ. The chain's CDR3 is CASSLWRENEQFF. In nucleotides, the CDR3 is TGCGCCAGCAGCTTGTGGAGGGAAAATGAGCAGTTCTTC. The whole variable domain, filled in from reference TRBV5-1 and TRBJ2-1, reads KAGVTQTPRYLIKTRGQQVTLSCSPISGHRSVSWYQQTPGQGLQFLFEYFSETQRNKGNFPGRFSGRQFSNSRSEMNVSTLELGDSALYLCASSLWRENEQFFGPGTRLTVL.

This clone was counted between two and nine times. J is TRBJ2-7 and V is TRBV6-5; no firm D call. Per germline, CDR1 MNHEY and CDR2 SVGAGI. Trimming took 1 base from V and 0 from J, leaving 4 bases between them. This CDR3 region has 13 residues. CDR3 residues: CASSYYSSYEQYF. The CDR3 DNA reads as TGTGCCAGCAGTTACTATAGCTCCTACGAGCAGTACTTC.

The V and J genes are TRBV5-6 and TRBJ1-4; possibly TRBD1 for D (6 bases). Looked up from germline, CDR1 is SGHDT and CDR2 is YYEEEE. The CDR3 covers 15 residues. V dropped 3 bases and J dropped 4 bases, with 13 bases sitting between them. In DNA, the CDR3 is TGTGCCAGCAGCTGGGGTCGGACAGTTAATGAAAAACTGTTTTTT. Its protein is CASSWGRTVNEKLFF.

The chain couples TRBV7-3 to TRBJ2-1; 9 bases match TRBD1. Germline V gene data show CDR1 as SGHTA and CDR2 as FQGTGA. This CDR3 is 15 amino acids long. V lost 2 bases to trimming and J lost 7 bases; unmatched junction nucleotides: 6. The chain's CDR3 is CASSLLGTGLNEQFF. DNA of the CDR3: TGTGCCAGCAGCTTATTAGGGACAGGGTTGAATGAGCAGTTCTTC.

The chain uses TRBV11-2 and TRBJ1-2; 10 positions agree with TRBD1. V shed 4 bases and J 4 bases; nucleotides not matched to a gene: 12. The length of the CDR3 is 17 residues. In germline, CDR1 is SGHAT, CDR2 FQNNGV. The CDR3 sequence is CASSSLRDRGSGYGYTF. In DNA, the CDR3 is TGTGCCAGCAGCTCACTCCGGGACAGGGGATCAGGCTATGGCTACACCTTC.

This clone was counted only a few times. V and J are TRBV6-5 and TRBJ2-7, with 9 bases aligning to TRBD1. Losses at the gene ends were 2 bases for V and 1 base for J; bases not matched to a gene: 6. This CDR3 has 16 amino acids. Germline assignment: CDR1 MNHEY and CDR2 SVGAGI. The CDR3: CASSYAGTGLSYEQYF. The DNA of the CDR3 is TGTGCCAGCAGTTACGCCGGGACAGGGTTGTCCTACGAGCAGTACTTC.

On this clone itself: A junction end diverges from the germline sequence, so it may reflect a read error. The same CDR3 arises from other DNA sequences in this sample as well. This chain links TRBV11-2 with TRBJ2-7; D unresolved. CDR3 length: 13 amino acids. Germline V gene lookup returns CDR1 SGHAT and CDR2 FQNNGV. The CDR3 loop reads CASSLSPPDEQYF. CDR3 sequence (DNA): TGTGCTAGCAGCTTAAGCCCTCCCGACGAGCAGTACTTC.

The chain joins TRBV6-1 to TRBJ2-1; 8 nucleotides match TRBD2. In germline, CDR1 is MNHNS, CDR2 SASEGT. The CDR3 is 15 residues long. J lost 6 bases, V lost 5 bases, and 9 bases had no gene match. The CDR3 DNA reads as TGTGCCAGCAGTTTCGGGGGGGCCAGGGGCAATGAGCAGTTCTTC. Translated, it gives CASSFGGARGNEQFF.

This clone was picked up a small number of times. V gene TRBV5-8 combines with J gene TRBJ2-7; a weak D match, TRBD2 (5 bases). The CDR3 sequence is 16 residues long. Germline V gene lookup returns CDR1 SGHTS and CDR2 YDEGEE. V was pared by 3 bases and J by 6 bases, with 22 bases between. CDR3 bases: TGTGCCAGCAGCTCGGATACCGGACTCACAGCCCTCGAGCAGTACTTC. It yields the protein CASSSDTGLTALEQYF.

The CDR3 DNA reads TGTGCCACCGCCCTGGGGGGCTACGAGCAGTACTTC. Translation: CATALGGYEQYF. The chain joins TRBV15 to TRBJ2-7; TRBD2 might be the D (6 bases). There are 12 residues in the CDR3. V was cut by 8 bases and J by 3 bases, with 11 bases left in between. Germline loops: CDR1 LNHNV, CDR2 YYDKDF (reference sequence).

This clone was counted once. The chain is built from TRBV28 and TRBJ2-3, with D perhaps TRBD1 (5 bases). CDR1 and CDR2 (germline): MDHEN, SYDVKM. The V end lost 5 bases, the J end lost 2 bases, and 20 bases lay between the germline ends. This CDR3 has 17 amino acids. CDR3 in DNA: TGTGCCAGCAGTCCCTTCGCAGGGCCTTTAATCACAGATACGCAGTATTTT. Translation: CASSPFAGPLITDTQYF.

This clone was counted once. The chain employs TRBV27 and TRBJ1-2, with D unresolved. In germline, CDR1 is MNHEY, CDR2 SMNVEV (reference sequence). The CDR3 runs to 17 residues. The V gene lost 4 bases and the J gene lost 0 bases, with 18 bases spanning the gap. The CDR3 bases are TGTGCCAGCAGTTGGGGAGGGTTGGCAGCCTCTAACTATGGCTACACCTTC. Its protein product is CASSWGGLAASNYGYTF.

The chain uses TRBV4-3 and TRBJ2-7; D remains unclear. The V and J ends lost 0 bases and 2 bases respectively, with 14 bases between them. The CDR3 runs to 16 residues. CDR1 and CDR2 from the germline V gene are LGHNA and YSLEER. The CDR3 spells CASSQEAASRTYEQYF. In DNA, the CDR3 is TGCGCCAGCAGCCAAGAAGCAGCCTCTAGAACCTACGAGCAGTACTTC.

This clone was detected once. V usage is TRBV29-1 and J usage is TRBJ2-7, with D unresolved. V dropped 1 base and J dropped 4 bases, with 11 bases sitting between them. This CDR3 region has 13 residues. Germline CDR1 SQVTM, CDR2 ANQGSEA. CDR3 coding DNA: TGCAGCGTTGAAGTTGGAGCAATGTACGAGCAGTACTTC. Its translation is CSVEVGAMYEQYF.